This T cell receptor beta chain came from a study of human T cells and chemical hapten exposure. General study results and limits: TCRs at high frequency, those above 1 in 1000, did not change with DPC sensitization.

This clonotype was observed at least ten times. No antigen is known for it. The study's library attached unique molecular identifiers to single cDNA molecules. Authors' methods: The median was 95,638 TCRs per sample, ranging roughly 23,224 to 690,600. TCRdb re-called the RACE reads through MiXCR, storing one row per CDR3 protein. TCRdb assigned the V and J calls; the authors' analysis was not used. Among some 70,000 distinct CDR3 sequences listed, over 9% were seen once. Time point of the sample: patch test 2, 6 weeks after DPC sensitization. Treatment reported: therapeutic diphenylcyclopropenone sensitization with weekly scalp DPC. Donors, patients with alopecia ranging from 18 to 70 years old and judged suitable for DPC, provided samples. The CDR3 has 17 residues.

The starting material was whole blood, obtained in connection with sensitization to the hapten diphenylcyclopropenone (DPC). The clonotype comes from a woman in her 50s with alopecia areata. Some clones in this sample may be carry-over from other donors' samples. V and J are TRBV12-2 and TRBJ2-1; the table's D call, TRBD1, was not checked against the DNA. TRBV12-2 represents a pseudogene. The CDR3 DNA reads TGTGCAAGTCCCCCCCGCCCCCCTCCGGCTTCCTACAATGAGCAGTTCTTC. This gives the protein CASPPRPPPASYNEQFF.